These 11 T cell receptor beta chains originate from one sample sequenced in a study of cytomegalovirus exposure and HLA in healthy donors. Researchers ran the PCR with 60 Vbeta and 13 Jbeta primers. Assay: immunoSEQ multiplex PCR; the TCRdb copy retains only in-frame clones and omits some. The data contain roughly 140,000 clones, around 83% of them singletons. Specimen: PBMCs. These receptors all stem from a woman younger than 30 in good health and CMV-seronegative.

V gene TRBV28 combines with J gene TRBJ1-5, with a weak D call TRBD1 (5 bases). The CDR3 covers 13 residues. Germline lookup yields CDR1 MDHEN and CDR2 SYDVKM. CDR3 region: CAKQAGPNQPQHF. The CDR3 coding sequence is TGTGCAAAGCAGGCAGGGCCCAATCAGCCCCAGCATTTT.

V usage is TRBV19 and J usage is TRBJ2-1; D uncertain. Germline V gives CDR1 LNHDA, CDR2 SQIVND (reference sequence). Trimming left V 5 bases short and J 6 bases short, with 14 bases between. The CDR3 extends over 14 amino acids. The CDR3 is CASSYRGPGNEQFF. CDR3 nucleotides: TGTGCCAGTAGTTACCGTGGGCCAGGCAATGAGCAGTTCTTC.

In DNA form, the CDR3 reads TGTGCCAGCAGTGAATCTAGTACCCGGGAGACCCAGTACTTC. Translated, it gives CASSESSTRETQYF. This rearrangement joins TRBV6-1 to TRBJ2-5; unclear D gene. V was shortened by 2 bases and J by 5 bases, with 12 bases between the two germline ends. The CDR3 runs 14 residues. CDR1 and CDR2 (germline): MNHNS, SASEGT.

The chain links TRBV18 to TRBJ2-1, with TRBD2 identical over 12 bases. The CDR3 spans 17 residues. The J segment lost 2 bases and the V segment lost 8 bases, leaving 10 bases of the junction unmatched. The germline CDR1 and CDR2 sequences are KGHSH and LQKENI. This CDR3 reads CASHSSGRAPPYNEQFF. Written as DNA, the CDR3 is TGTGCCAGCCATTCTAGCGGGAGGGCCCCTCCCTACAATGAGCAGTTCTTC. Together with reference TRBV18 and TRBJ2-1, the CDR3 gives the full variable domain: NAGVMQNPRHLVRRRGQEARLRCSPMKGHSHVYWYRQLPEEGLKFMVYLQKENIIDESGMPKERFSAEFPKEGPSILRIQQVVRGDSAAYFCASHSSGRAPPYNEQFFGPGTRLTVL.

The J gene is TRBJ2-7, the V gene TRBV5-1; D is perhaps TRBD2 (6 bases). The CDR3 is 16 amino acids. The germline V gene has CDR1 SGHRS and CDR2 YFSETQ. Trimming removed 4 bases from V and 5 bases from J, with 22 bases in between. This chain's CDR3 is CASSDVPSGVRDEQYF. The CDR3 bases are TGCGCCAGCAGCGACGTTCCCTCGGGAGTTCGGGACGAGCAGTACTTC.

In the case of this clone: One end of the junction does not line up with germline, which may come from a read error. The gene calls are TRBV7-2 and TRBJ1-6; no clear D. In germline, CDR1 is SGHTA, CDR2 FQGNSA. This CDR3 is 12 amino acids long. The CDR3 region has the DNA TGTGCCAGCAGCTTTTCAGGTTCAGCCCTCCACTTT. Protein product: CASSFSGSALHF.

V and J are TRBV7-9 and TRBJ2-7; perhaps TRBD1 as D (7 bases). This CDR3 has 15 amino acids. V was clipped by 0 bases and J by 3 bases, with 12 bases between them. Per germline, CDR1 SEHNR and CDR2 FQNEAQ (reference sequence). DNA of the CDR3: TGTGCCAGCAGCTTAGCGCAGGGGGGAGGCTACGAGCAGTACTTC. This translates into CASSLAQGGGYEQYF.

The rearrangement uses TRBV29-1 and TRBJ2-3; TRBD2 aligns across 9 bases. The CDR3 extends over 16 amino acids. V shed 1 base and J 0 bases; nucleotides not matched to a gene: 5. Germline loops: CDR1 SQVTM, CDR2 ANQGSEA. CDR3 region: CSVEGLAGLSTDTQYF. The CDR3 DNA sequence: TGCAGCGTTGAAGGTCTAGCGGGGCTTAGCACAGATACGCAGTATTTT.

The rearrangement uses TRBV28 and TRBJ2-1; 13 positions match TRBD2. The V segment lost 6 bases and the J segment 7 bases; nucleotides outside the gene matches: 6. The CDR3 contains 15 residues. Per the germline V gene, CDR1 is MDHEN and CDR2 is SYDVKM. CDR3 protein: CASRKTSGRLNEQFF. CDR3 sequence (DNA): TGTGCCAGCAGAAAGACTAGCGGGAGGCTGAATGAGCAGTTCTTC.

Only a few counts were recorded for this clone. The sample contains more than one DNA sequence encoding this CDR3. The chain uses TRBV25-1 and TRBJ1-6; the D is unclear. The CDR3 totals 13 residues. V gave up 7 bases and J gave up 7 bases, with 11 bases separating them. The V gene's germline CDR1 is MGHDK and CDR2 SYGVNS. CDR3 coding DNA: TGTGCCAGCACAGGTGGGAGGAATTCACCCCTCCACTTT. Translated: CASTGGRNSPLHF.

This clone was seen more than once but under ten times. The genes are TRBV4-1 and TRBJ2-6, with TRBD1 as a possible D gene (5 bases). The CDR3 sequence is 15 residues long. The germline V and J ends were trimmed by 3 bases and 4 bases, with 10 bases remaining between them. Germline CDR1 MGHRA, CDR2 YSYEKL. CDR3 sequence (DNA): TGCGCCAGCAGCCATACAGGTTCGGGGGCCAACGTCCTGACTTTC. Translated: CASSHTGSGANVLTF.